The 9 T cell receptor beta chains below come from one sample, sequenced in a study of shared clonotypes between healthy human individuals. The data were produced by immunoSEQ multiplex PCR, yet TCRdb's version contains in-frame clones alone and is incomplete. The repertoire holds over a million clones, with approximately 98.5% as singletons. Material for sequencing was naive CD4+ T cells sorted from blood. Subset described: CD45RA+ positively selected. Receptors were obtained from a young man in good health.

This chain's CDR3 is CASSQVSGLAGPSGANVLTF. CDR3 in DNA: TGTGCCAGCAGCCAAGTCTCGGGGCTAGCGGGACCCTCTGGGGCCAACGTCCTGACTTTC. V and J are TRBV4-2 and TRBJ2-6; 9 bases are shared with TRBD2. The germline gives CDR1 LGHNA, CDR2 YNFKEQ. After removal of 1 base from V and 0 bases from J, the junction contained 10 bases not matched to a gene. There are 20 residues in the CDR3.

This chain's CDR3 is CASSPADGEQYF. The CDR3 DNA is TGTGCCAGCTCACCGGCGGACGGCGAGCAGTACTTC. This chain joins TRBV18 and TRBJ2-7, with unresolved D. V was pared by 3 bases and J by 6 bases, with 9 bases between. The CDR3 runs to 12 residues. CDR1 and CDR2 from the germline V gene are KGHSH and LQKENI.

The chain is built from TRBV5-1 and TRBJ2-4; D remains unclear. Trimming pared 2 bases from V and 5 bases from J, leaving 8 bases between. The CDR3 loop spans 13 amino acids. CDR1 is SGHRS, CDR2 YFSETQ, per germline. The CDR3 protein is CASSLSGENIQYF. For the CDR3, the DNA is TGCGCCAGCAGCTTAAGTGGAGAAAACATTCAGTACTTC.

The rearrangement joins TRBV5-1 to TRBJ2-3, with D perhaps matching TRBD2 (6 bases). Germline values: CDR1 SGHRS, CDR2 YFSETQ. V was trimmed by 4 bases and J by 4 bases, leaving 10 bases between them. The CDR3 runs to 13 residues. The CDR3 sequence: CASSLTSADTQYF. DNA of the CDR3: TGCGCCAGCAGCCTGACTAGTGCAGATACGCAGTATTTT.

The CDR3 sequence: CASSLGGLAGLVDTQYF. The CDR3 coding sequence is TGTGCCAGCAGCTTGGGGGGACTAGCGGGATTGGTAGATACGCAGTATTTT. This chain uses TRBV7-2 with TRBJ2-3, with 13 bases identical to TRBD2. This CDR3 is built from 17 residues. Germline CDR1 reads SGHTA; CDR2 reads FQGNSA. The ends lost 3 bases at V and 5 bases at J; junction bases unmatched: 8.

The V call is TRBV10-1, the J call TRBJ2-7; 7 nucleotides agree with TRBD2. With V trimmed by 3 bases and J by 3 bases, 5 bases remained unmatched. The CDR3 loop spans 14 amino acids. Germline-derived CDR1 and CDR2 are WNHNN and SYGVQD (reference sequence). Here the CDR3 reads CASSDGGSVYEQYF. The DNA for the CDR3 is TGCGCCAGCAGTGACGGCGGGAGCGTCTACGAGCAGTACTTC.

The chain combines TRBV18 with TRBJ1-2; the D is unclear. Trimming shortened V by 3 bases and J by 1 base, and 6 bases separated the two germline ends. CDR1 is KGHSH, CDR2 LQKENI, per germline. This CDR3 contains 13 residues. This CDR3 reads CASSPSVNYGYTF. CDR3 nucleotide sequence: TGTGCCAGCTCACCCTCGGTTAACTATGGCTACACCTTC.

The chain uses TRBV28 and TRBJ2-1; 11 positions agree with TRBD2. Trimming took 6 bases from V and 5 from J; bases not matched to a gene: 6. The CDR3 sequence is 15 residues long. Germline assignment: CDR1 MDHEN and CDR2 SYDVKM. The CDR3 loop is CASRSRLAGNNEQFF. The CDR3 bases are TGTGCCAGCAGATCAAGACTAGCGGGAAACAATGAGCAGTTCTTC.

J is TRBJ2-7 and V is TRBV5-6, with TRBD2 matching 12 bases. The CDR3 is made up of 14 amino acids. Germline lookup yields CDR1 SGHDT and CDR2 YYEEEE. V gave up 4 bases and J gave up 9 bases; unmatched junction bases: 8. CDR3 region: CASSPASGRAGQYF. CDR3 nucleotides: TGTGCCAGCAGCCCGGCTAGCGGGAGGGCCGGGCAGTACTTC.